Listed here are 28 T cell receptor beta chains from one sample, sequenced in a study of shared clonotypes between healthy human individuals. Terminally differentiated effector memory CD45RA+ cells were excluded by CCR7 positive selection of CD45RO-negative cells. Measured with immunoSEQ multiplex PCR; TCRdb has only the in-frame clones, and not every one. The data contain roughly 2.1 million clones, 85% to 95% of them singletons. The sample taken for sequencing was naive CD8+ T cells from PBMCs. The receptors here all came from a man aged 18 to 30 in good health. Some clones in this sample may be carry-over from other donors' samples.

This chain links TRBV7-6 with TRBJ2-3; the D is unclear. The germline V gene encodes CDR1 SGHVS and CDR2 FNYEAQ. V lost 0 bases to trimming and J lost 0 bases, with 13 bases between them. The CDR3 loop spans 17 amino acids. The CDR3 DNA sequence: TGTGCCAGCAGCTTAGCCGGAGCAGCAGCTAGCACAGATACGCAGTATTTT. Translation gives CASSLAGAAASTDTQYF.

The rearrangement uses TRBV11-3 and TRBJ2-1; a possible D gene is TRBD1 (6 bases). The CDR3 is made up of 14 amino acids. CDR1 is SGHNT, CDR2 YENEEA, per germline. Trimming removed 1 base at V and 3 bases at J, with 7 bases between. The CDR3 DNA follows: TGTGCCAGCAGCTTAGCGGGACACTACAATGAGCAGTTCTTC. Translated, it gives CASSLAGHYNEQFF.

The chain has TRBV10-3 and TRBJ2-1; the D is unclear. Deletions cut 10 bases from V and 3 bases from J, with 13 bases between. CDR3 length equals 13 residues. Per the germline V gene, CDR1 is ENHRY and CDR2 is SYGVKD. CDR3 nucleotides: TGTGCCACCAACCGTCCCCTCTACAATGAGCAGTTCTTC. It codes for CATNRPLYNEQFF.

The V call is TRBV2, the J call TRBJ2-1; TRBD2 matches at 16 bases. CDR1 SNHLY and CDR2 FYNNEI come from the germline V gene. The V gene end was trimmed by 6 bases and the J gene end by 3 bases; junction bases not matched to a gene: 2. The CDR3 runs to 16 residues. CDR3 in DNA: TGTGCCAGCAGAGGGACTAGCGGGAGGGTCTACAATGAGCAGTTCTTC. It translates to CASRGTSGRVYNEQFF.

The J gene is TRBJ2-5, the V gene TRBV4-1; 10 nucleotides line up with TRBD2. Near its end, the DNA agrees better with TRBJ2-7, so the J call may be wrong. This CDR3 comprises 16 residues. Germline CDR1 MGHRA, CDR2 YSYEKL. The CDR3 here is CASSHRTSGYSYEQYF. The CDR3 nucleotides read TGCGCCAGCAGCCATCGGACTAGCGGCTACTCCTACGAGCAGTACTTC.

This rearrangement joins TRBV28 to TRBJ2-3; D gene ambiguous. The CDR3 spans 16 residues. The germline V gene encodes CDR1 MDHEN and CDR2 SYDVKM. The V gene lost 1 base and the J gene lost 2 bases, with 13 bases spanning the gap. The CDR3 region is CASSLLPAEDTDTQYF. For the CDR3, the DNA is TGTGCCAGCAGTTTATTGCCAGCCGAAGACACAGATACGCAGTATTTT.

This chain links TRBV27 with TRBJ1-1; TRBD1 aligns across 8 bases. There are 16 residues in the CDR3. The germline CDR1 and CDR2 sequences are MNHEY and SMNVEV (reference sequence). The V segment lost 5 bases and the J segment 7 bases; nucleotides outside the gene matches: 15. CDR3 amino acids: CASSPSRRGRGDEAFF. The CDR3, as DNA: TGTGCCAGCAGTCCATCACGCAGGGGGCGCGGGGATGAAGCTTTCTTT.

The V call is TRBV4-3, the J call TRBJ2-7; D is possibly TRBD2 (6 bases). The CDR3 is made up of 16 amino acids. Germline values: CDR1 LGHNA, CDR2 YSLEER. Trimming removed 5 bases at V and 2 bases at J, with 19 bases between. CDR3: CASSAMSGTPTYEQYF. The DNA of the CDR3 is TGCGCCAGCAGCGCCATGTCCGGGACTCCGACCTACGAGCAGTACTTC.

This chain joins TRBV6-5 and TRBJ1-2; maybe TRBD1 (5 bases). The CDR3 is 16 amino acids. The germline V gene has CDR1 MNHEY and CDR2 SVGAGI. Trimming left V 2 bases short and J 6 bases short, with 19 bases between. DNA for the CDR3: TGTGCCAGCAGTTACGGCCCGACCGGGGCTACTGATGGCTACACCTTC. As protein: CASSYGPTGATDGYTF.

The CDR3 nucleotides are TGTGCCAGCAGCAAAGCGCTCTGTGGCAGGGACTGGGGGGAGCTGTTTTTT. It is translated as CASSKALCGRDWGELFF. This sequence joins TRBV21-1 and TRBJ2-2; no DNA check was done on the table's D call, TRBD2. TRBV21-1 has pseudogene status. The CDR3 has 17 amino acids.

The chain recombines TRBV9 with TRBJ2-3; 10 bases fit TRBD2. Per germline, CDR1 SGDLS and CDR2 YYNGEE. The length of the CDR3 is 18 residues. V shed 3 bases and J 0 bases; nucleotides not matched to a gene: 10. In nucleotides, the CDR3 is TGTGCCAGCAGCGACCCCCTGGGACTAGCGCCTAGCACAGATACGCAGTATTTT. It translates to CASSDPLGLAPSTDTQYF.

The chain combines TRBV27 with TRBJ1-2; TRBD1 matches 9 bases. V lost 1 base and J lost 6; bases outside the gene matches: 3. The germline gives CDR1 MNHEY, CDR2 SMNVEV (reference sequence). There are 14 residues in the CDR3. CDR3 loop: CASSLLDRGDGYTF. CDR3 coding DNA: TGTGCCAGCAGTTTATTGGACAGGGGAGATGGCTACACCTTC.

The chain couples TRBV7-8 to TRBJ2-2; D gene ambiguous. V was cut by 5 bases and J by 4 bases, with 2 bases left in between. There are 11 residues in the CDR3. Germline V lookup: CDR1 SGHVS, CDR2 FQNEAQ. CDR3 bases: TGTGCCAGCAGCATCACCGGGGAGCTGTTTTTT. Protein: CASSITGELFF.

The gene calls are TRBV7-2 and TRBJ2-1; TRBD2 matches at 7 bases. J gave up 6 bases and V 0 bases, and 5 bases lay outside the gene matches. Germline CDR1 is SGHTA and CDR2 is FQGNSA. The CDR3 is 15 residues long. This CDR3 is CASSLAASGRNEQFF. The DNA of the CDR3 is TGTGCCAGCAGCTTAGCGGCTAGCGGCCGCAATGAGCAGTTCTTC.

This chain connects TRBV5-1 to TRBJ2-7; TRBD1 matches 12 bases. The CDR3 sequence is 15 residues long. CDR1 and CDR2 (germline): SGHRS, YFSETQ. Germline trimming cut 3 bases from V and 4 bases from J; bases unmatched to any gene: 5. CDR3 residues: CASSSGTGGLYEQYF. CDR3 bases: TGCGCCAGCAGCTCCGGGACAGGGGGCCTTTACGAGCAGTACTTC. Filled out from reference TRBV5-1 and TRBJ2-7, the complete variable domain reads KAGVTQTPRYLIKTRGQQVTLSCSPISGHRSVSWYQQTPGQGLQFLFEYFSETQRNKGNFPGRFSGRQFSNSRSEMNVSTLELGDSALYLCASSSGTGGLYEQYFGPGTRLTVT.

This clone was observed once. The V call is TRBV28, the J call TRBJ2-3; 11 bases fit TRBD2. V shed 10 bases, J shed 0 bases, and the junction held 15 bases outside the gene matches. This CDR3 contains 18 residues. Germline loops: CDR1 MDHEN, CDR2 SYDVKM. CDR3 DNA sequence: TGTGCCACCATTAGGGGGCTGACTAGCGGGACCAGCACAGATACGCAGTATTTT. Amino acid sequence: CATIRGLTSGTSTDTQYF. Variable domain in full (rest from reference TRBV28 and TRBJ2-3): DVKVTQSSRYLVKRTGEKVFLECVQDMDHENMFWYRQDPGLGLRLIYFSYDVKMKEKGDIPEGYSVSREKKERFSLILESASTNQTSMYLCATIRGLTSGTSTDTQYFGPGTRLTVL.

A word on this clone: Other nucleotide sequences from this sample produce the same CDR3. The chain recombines TRBV27 with TRBJ1-6; no clear D. With 2 bases removed from V and 9 bases from J, the gap between germline ends came to 5 bases. This CDR3 has 12 residues. The germline gives CDR1 MNHEY, CDR2 SMNVEV (reference sequence). The CDR3 loop reads CASSLTGSPLHF. The DNA of the CDR3 is TGTGCCAGCAGTTTAACGGGTTCACCCCTCCACTTT.

This chain connects TRBV5-1 to TRBJ1-1, with D unresolved. CDR1 and CDR2 from the germline V gene are SGHRS and YFSETQ. Between the trimmed V and J ends, which lost 0 bases and 3 bases, there was a span of 9 bases. The CDR3 runs 14 residues. The CDR3 sequence is CASSLEKRDTEAFF. The CDR3 nucleotides read TGCGCCAGCAGCTTGGAAAAAAGGGACACTGAAGCTTTCTTT.

V and J are TRBV5-6 and TRBJ1-5; D unresolved. Germline V CDR1 and CDR2: SGHDT, YYEEEE. V lost 4 bases, J lost 5 bases, and 16 bases lay in between. The CDR3 runs to 15 residues. CDR3 nucleotide sequence: TGTGCCAGCAGCCGGACGGCAGGCGGTTATCAGCCCCAGCATTTT. Its protein is CASSRTAGGYQPQHF. The entire variable domain, with the rest obtained from reference TRBV5-6 and TRBJ1-5, is as follows: DAGVTQSPTHLIKTRGQQVTLRCSPKSGHDTVSWYQQALGQGPQFIFQYYEEEERQRGNFPDRFSGHQFPNYSSELNVNALLLGDSALYLCASSRTAGGYQPQHFGDGTRLSIL.

The chain has TRBV6-5 and TRBJ2-5, with D uncertain. Trimming removed 4 bases from V and 4 bases from J, with 13 bases in between. CDR1 is MNHEY, CDR2 SVGAGI, per germline. This CDR3 is built from 14 residues. This CDR3 is CASSFLRFGETQYF. CDR3 in DNA: TGTGCCAGCAGTTTTTTGAGGTTCGGAGAGACCCAGTACTTC.

This clone was detected only a few times. The rearrangement links TRBV19 to TRBJ1-5; TRBD1 agrees at 10 bases. The trim removed 4 bases at V and 4 bases at J, leaving 10 bases unmatched. The germline V gene has CDR1 LNHDA and CDR2 SQIVND (reference sequence). This CDR3 has 17 amino acids. CDR3 region: CASSTRQGAGVNQPQHF. The DNA of the CDR3 is TGTGCCAGTAGTACCAGACAGGGGGCTGGTGTGAATCAGCCCCAGCATTTT.

The rearrangement joins TRBV5-6 to TRBJ2-7, with 9 nucleotides matching TRBD2. Trimming removed 2 bases from V and 2 bases from J; junction bases left unmatched: 2. This CDR3 contains 14 residues. Germline V gene lookup returns CDR1 SGHDT and CDR2 YYEEEE. CDR3 nucleotides: TGTGCCAGCAGCTTAGGACTAGCGCCCTACGAGCAGTACTTC. Its protein product is CASSLGLAPYEQYF.

This clone was seen once. V gene TRBV11-2 combines with J gene TRBJ2-7, with 10 bases that match TRBD2. CDR1 is SGHAT and CDR2 is FQNNGV in the germline V gene. This CDR3 has 15 residues. V shed 5 bases and J 2 bases; nucleotides not matched to a gene: 6. CDR3 sequence: CASSKILAGAYEQYF. The CDR3 DNA is TGTGCCAGCAGCAAAATTCTAGCGGGGGCCTACGAGCAGTACTTC.

The rearrangement links TRBV5-4 to TRBJ2-1, with 13 bases aligning to TRBD2. The CDR3 has 14 amino acids. V shed 5 bases and J 6 bases; nucleotides not matched to a gene: 2. Germline V lookup: CDR1 SGHNT, CDR2 YYREEE (reference sequence). The chain's CDR3 is CASRTSGRANEQFF. CDR3 nucleotide sequence: TGTGCCAGCAGAACTAGCGGGAGGGCCAATGAGCAGTTCTTC.

A word on this clone: The same CDR3 also results from other DNA sequences found in this sample. The chain has TRBV6-5 and TRBJ2-3; 8 positions agree with TRBD2. The CDR3 has 14 residues. J gave up 1 base and V 5 bases, and 2 bases lay outside the gene matches. Germline CDR1 and CDR2: MNHEY and SVGAGI. The CDR3 loop is CASSTSGGTDTQYF. DNA for the CDR3: TGTGCCAGCAGTACTAGCGGCGGCACAGATACGCAGTATTTT.

A remark on this clone: In the same sample, other DNA sequences code for this CDR3. The chain couples TRBV9 to TRBJ2-1, with a tentative D call TRBD2 (6 bases). Between the trimmed V and J ends, which lost 2 bases and 7 bases, there was a span of 13 bases. Germline V gives CDR1 SGDLS, CDR2 YYNGEE. The CDR3 sequence is 14 residues long. CDR3 in DNA: TGTGCCAGCAGCGTGGGCGGCGGGACGAATGAGCAGTTCTTC. As protein: CASSVGGGTNEQFF. Filled out from reference TRBV9 and TRBJ2-1, the complete variable domain reads DSGVTQTPKHLITATGQRVTLRCSPRSGDLSVYWYQQSLDQGLQFLIQYYNGEERAKGNILERFSAQQFPDLHSELNLSSLELGDSALYFCASSVGGGTNEQFFGPGTRLTVL.

The chain recombines TRBV4-3 with TRBJ1-5, with 9 positions matching TRBD1. The CDR3 has 15 residues. Germline V lookup: CDR1 LGHNA, CDR2 YSLEER. J gave up 7 bases and V 3 bases, and 7 bases lay outside the gene matches. CDR3 amino acids: CASSQWTGEGQPQHF. Written as DNA, the CDR3 is TGCGCCAGCAGCCAGTGGACAGGGGAGGGACAGCCCCAGCATTTT.

This chain connects TRBV29-1 to TRBJ2-1, with D possibly being TRBD1 (6 bases). Trimming removed 7 bases at V and 3 bases at J, with 16 bases between. There are 14 residues in the CDR3. Germline assignment: CDR1 SQVTM and CDR2 ANQGSEA. CDR3 nucleotide sequence: TGCAGCGCATCCGGGACACTAATCTACAATGAGCAGTTCTTC. It codes for CSASGTLIYNEQFF.